A single sample is the source of the 13 T cell receptor beta chains below, sequenced in a study of shared clonotypes between healthy human individuals. Profiled with immunoSEQ multiplex PCR; TCRdb holds only in-frame clones, not every one. Of some 2,400,000 clones detected, approximately 96% appear once; the ten largest clones hold roughly 0.13%. The source material was naive CD4+ T cells sorted from blood. Sample subset: CD45RA+ positively selected. The receptors were gathered from a man younger than 30 in good health.

This clone was recorded only once. The chain has TRBV7-6 and TRBJ2-5; D unresolved. This CDR3 comprises 15 residues. Germline CDR1 SGHVS, CDR2 FNYEAQ. V shed 1 base and J shed 2 bases, with 11 bases lying between them. The CDR3 region is CASSLVASKQETQYF. The CDR3 nucleotides read TGTGCCAGCAGCTTAGTCGCCAGCAAACAAGAGACCCAGTACTTC.

The chain employs TRBV19 and TRBJ2-7; 7 bases align to TRBD1. Unmatched junction bases numbered 6, after V lost 4 bases and J lost 6 bases. Per germline, CDR1 LNHDA and CDR2 SQIVND (reference sequence). This CDR3 region has 13 residues. The CDR3 sequence is CASSKGAGFEQYF. CDR3 DNA sequence: TGTGCCAGTAGTAAGGGGGCAGGGTTCGAGCAGTACTTC.

This clone appeared once. The chain is built from TRBV28 and TRBJ1-6; D is undetermined. V was shortened by 6 bases and J by 7 bases, with 16 bases between the two germline ends. CDR3 length equals 15 residues. Germline V gene data show CDR1 as MDHEN and CDR2 as SYDVKM. The CDR3 nucleotides are TGTGCCAGCAGACCCGGACGCCTCGGGAATTCACCCCTCCACTTT. Its protein is CASRPGRLGNSPLHF.

The chain uses TRBV29-1 and TRBJ1-2; D is unresolved. With 0 bases removed from V and 0 bases from J, the gap between germline ends came to 11 bases. The CDR3 has 15 amino acids. Germline-derived CDR1 and CDR2 are SQVTM and ANQGSEA. CDR3 in amino acids: CSVEDRATTNYGYTF. CDR3 DNA: TGCAGCGTTGAAGATAGAGCAACAACTAACTATGGCTACACCTTC.

The chain employs TRBV7-2 and TRBJ2-1; D possibly corresponds to TRBD2 (5 bases). In germline, CDR1 is SGHTA, CDR2 FQGNSA. V was pared by 1 base and J by 10 bases, with 8 bases between. There are 12 residues in the CDR3. The chain's CDR3 is CASSLERLEQFF. CDR3 DNA: TGTGCCAGCAGCTTAGAGCGACTAGAGCAGTTCTTC. The whole variable domain, remainder taken from reference TRBV7-2 and TRBJ2-1, is GAGVSQSPSNKVTEKGKDVELRCDPISGHTALYWYRQSLGQGLEFLIYFQGNSAPDKSGLPSDRFSAERTGGSVSTLTIQRTQQEDSAVYLCASSLERLEQFFGPGTRLTVL.

V gene TRBV2 combines with J gene TRBJ1-1, with D unresolved. CDR3 size: 12 residues. The V end was cut by 0 bases, the J end by 8 bases, with 7 bases between. The V gene's germline CDR1 is SNHLY and CDR2 FYNNEI. In DNA, the CDR3 is TGTGCCAGCAGTGAAGCCAGACCCGAAGCTTTCTTT. This translates into CASSEARPEAFF.

The rearrangement joins TRBV5-4 to TRBJ2-1; a weak D match, TRBD2 (5 bases). The length of the CDR3 is 15 residues. V gave up 4 bases and J gave up 0 bases, with 11 bases separating them. CDR1 SGHNT and CDR2 YYREEE come from the germline V gene (reference sequence). CDR3 in amino acids: CASSPLEGSYNEQFF. The CDR3, as DNA: TGTGCCAGCAGCCCACTAGAGGGCTCCTACAATGAGCAGTTCTTC.

The CDR3 here is CASSLGGSGYQETQYF. The CDR3 region has the DNA TGCGCCAGCAGCTTGGGTGGATCCGGGTACCAAGAGACCCAGTACTTC. V usage is TRBV5-1 and J usage is TRBJ2-5; D remains ambiguous. The CDR3 has 16 amino acids. Per the germline V gene, CDR1 is SGHRS and CDR2 is YFSETQ. V shed 0 bases and J shed 0 bases, with 12 bases lying between them.

V is TRBV19 and J is TRBJ2-4; 9 bases map to TRBD1. The CDR3 loop spans 15 amino acids. Germline values: CDR1 LNHDA, CDR2 SQIVND (reference sequence). V lost 5 bases, J lost 0 bases, and 2 bases stayed unmatched. The CDR3 nucleotides read TGTGCCAGTAGTCGACAGGGGGGAGCCAAAAACATTCAGTACTTC. Encoded protein: CASSRQGGAKNIQYF. The full variable domain, completed using reference TRBV19 and TRBJ2-4, is DGGITQSPKYLFRKEGQNVTLSCEQNLNHDAMYWYRQDPGQGLRLIYYSQIVNDFQKGDIAEGYSVSREKKESFPLTVTSAQKNPTAFYLCASSRQGGAKNIQYFGAGTRLSVL.

This clone was counted a single time. The gene calls are TRBV6-1 and TRBJ2-3; TRBD1 or TRBD2 may be the D gene (5 bases each). The CDR3 totals 15 residues. CDR1 and CDR2 from the germline V gene are MNHNS and SASEGT. V lost 4 bases and J lost 6, with 17 bases in between. This CDR3 reads CASSGPGRGRDTQYF. DNA for the CDR3: TGTGCCAGCAGTGGGCCGGGACGAGGACGGGATACGCAGTATTTT.

The chain carries TRBV6-1 and TRBJ2-1; no firm D call. The CDR3 runs to 15 residues. V shed 6 bases and J shed 1 base, with 13 bases lying between them. Germline CDR1 MNHNS, CDR2 SASEGT. The CDR3, as DNA: TGTGCCAGCAGGAGCCCCCGGTCGTCCTACAATGAGCAGTTCTTC. Its translation is CASRSPRSSYNEQFF.

The chain recombines TRBV9 with TRBJ2-3; 12 bases line up with TRBD1. V gave up 3 bases and J gave up 5 bases; unmatched junction bases: 4. CDR1 is SGDLS and CDR2 is YYNGEE in the germline V gene. This CDR3 region has 15 residues. The CDR3 sequence: CASSGDRGQGDTQYF. CDR3 DNA sequence: TGTGCCAGCAGCGGGGACAGGGGGCAGGGAGATACGCAGTATTTT.

This chain links TRBV10-3 with TRBJ2-2; D possibly corresponds to TRBD1 (6 bases). Trimming cost V 4 bases and J 4 bases, with 16 bases left between them. Germline CDR1 is ENHRY and CDR2 is SYGVKD. CDR3 length equals 16 residues. CDR3: CAISGGTGSTTGELFF. The DNA of the CDR3 is TGTGCCATCAGTGGGGGAACAGGGTCGACCACCGGGGAGCTGTTTTTT.